A selection of T cell receptor beta chains follows, all from one sample in a study of vaccination and CD4 T cells after COVID-19. These receptors' targets are unknown. In TCRdb, the PCR reads were re-called with MiXCR into one record per CDR3 protein. The table has 11,000 or so distinct CDR3 sequences, 30% to 40% seen once. Sequencing was performed on CD4+ T cells from blood, cultured in vitro. The receptor set was obtained from a human donor in good health. Both conserved end residues are part of each CDR3. D genes are given only for firm matches. Rows may omit the clone size; those that give it use once, few, many or a size class.

>TRBJ2-7|NA|TRBV18|NA
CASSLNTRPRNYEQYF
TGTGCCAGCTCACTAAATACTCGCCCCCGTAACTACGAGCAGTACTTC
>TRBJ2-3|few|TRBV20-1|TRBD2
CSAMVGRADTQYF
TGCAGTGCTATGGTCGGGAGGGCGGATACGCAGTATTTT
>TRBJ2-7|few|TRBV2|NA
CASSAASWPSYEQYF
TGTGCCAGCAGTGCCGCGTCTTGGCCGTCCTACGAGCAGTACTTC
>TRBJ1-4|NA|TRBV7-2|NA
CASSLSRAGEKLFF
TGTGCCAGCAGCTTAAGTAGGGCGGGGGAAAAACTGTTTTTT
>TRBJ2-1|few|TRBV7-3|NA
CASSETASEQFF
TGTGCCAGCAGCGAGACCGCCAGTGAGCAGTTCTTC
>TRBJ2-6|NA|TRBV20-1|NA
CSATEYSGREVLTF
TGCAGTGCCACAGAATACAGTGGACGGGAGGTCCTGACTTTC
>TRBJ1-1|NA|TRBV7-9|NA
CASTPGVSTEAFF
TGTGCCAGCACCCCAGGGGTTTCCACTGAAGCTTTCTTT
>TRBJ2-6|NA|TRBV6-1|NA
CASSEMISGANVLTF
TGTGCCAGCAGTGAGATGATCTCTGGGGCCAACGTCCTGACTTTC
>TRBJ2-3|NA|TRBV6-2/TRBV6-3|NA
CASSYLRQDTQYF
TGTGCCAGCAGTTACTTAAGACAAGATACGCAGTATTTT
>TRBJ2-2|few|TRBV24-1|TRBD1
CATSATTGGGTGELFF
TGTGCCACCAGTGCTACCACAGGGGGTGGCACCGGGGAGCTGTTTTTT
>TRBJ2-3|once|TRBV19|TRBD2
CASSSTRLAGGRDTQYF
TGTGCCAGTAGTTCGACTCGACTAGCGGGAGGGCGAGATACGCAGTATTTT
>TRBJ2-1|NA|TRBV12-3/TRBV12-4|TRBD2
CATKGLAVYNEQFF
TGTGCCACTAAGGGACTAGCGGTATACAATGAGCAGTTCTTC
>TRBJ1-2|NA|TRBV6-2/TRBV6-3|NA
CASRRQYGYTF
TGTGCCAGCAGAAGACAGTATGGCTACACCTTC
>TRBJ1-2|NA|TRBV20-1|NA
CSARVTSANYGYTF
TGCAGTGCTAGAGTTACGTCAGCTAACTATGGCTACACCTTC
>TRBJ2-1|NA|TRBV2|TRBD2
CASRGGRGTYNEQFF
TGTGCCAGCAGAGGCGGGAGAGGGACCTACAATGAGCAGTTCTTC
>TRBJ2-3|NA|TRBV6-1|NA
CASSDGGMSTDTQYF
TGTGCCAGCAGTGACGGCGGGATGAGCACAGATACGCAGTATTTT
>TRBJ1-1|NA|TRBV6-1|NA
CATGRAEAFF
TGTGCCACCGGCCGTGCTGAAGCTTTCTTT
>TRBJ1-2|medium-sized|TRBV2|TRBD1
CASSVTQGAGSYGYTF
TGTGCCAGCAGCGTTACACAGGGGGCTGGTAGCTATGGCTACACCTTC
>TRBJ2-1|few|TRBV6-2/TRBV6-3|NA
CASGVSGPDNEQFF
TGTGCCAGCGGAGTATCGGGACCAGACAATGAGCAGTTCTTC
>TRBJ1-6|NA|TRBV28|NA
CASSLVAGVRSDSPLHF
TGTGCCAGCAGTTTGGTGGCGGGGGTGAGATCGGATTCACCCCTCCACTTT
>TRBJ2-7|NA|TRBV27|TRBD2
CAIRGPSGRLYEQYF
TGTGCCATCAGGGGCCCTAGCGGGAGGCTATACGAGCAGTACTTC
>TRBJ1-1|NA|TRBV20-1|NA
CSARFGGLTEAFF
TGCAGTGCTAGGTTCGGCGGCCTAACTGAAGCTTTCTTT
>TRBJ1-3|once|TRBV2|NA
CASGGSGNTIYF
TGTGCCAGCGGGGGGTCTGGAAACACCATATATTTT
>TRBJ2-1|NA|TRBV6-2/TRBV6-3|NA
CASSPPPRVFGNEQFF
TGTGCCAGCTCTCCCCCCCCTAGGGTCTTCGGGAATGAGCAGTTCTTC
>TRBJ2-5|few|TRBV5-1|NA
CASSSGVETQYF
TGCGCCAGCAGCAGCGGCGTCGAGACCCAGTACTTC
>TRBJ1-1|few|TRBV19|NA
CASSALGYTEAFF
TGTGCCAGTAGTGCTTTGGGGTACACTGAAGCTTTCTTT
>TRBJ2-1|NA|TRBV19|TRBD1
CASFGQGWNEQFF
TGTGCCAGTTTTGGACAGGGGTGGAATGAGCAGTTCTTC
>TRBJ2-3|NA|TRBV4-3|TRBD2
CASSQSGRAGDTQYF
TGCGCCAGCAGCCAATCCGGGAGGGCCGGAGATACGCAGTATTTT
>TRBJ2-1|few|TRBV7-9|TRBD2
CAQRVEGRDEQFF
TGTGCCCAAAGAGTGGAGGGGAGGGATGAGCAGTTCTTC
>TRBJ2-7|NA|TRBV20-1|TRBD2
CSARQGLAGGYEQYF
TGCAGTGCGCGCCAGGGACTAGCGGGAGGGTACGAGCAGTACTTC
>TRBJ1-1|NA|TRBV28|NA
CASSLYRDNTEAFF
TGTGCCAGCAGTTTATACAGGGATAACACTGAAGCTTTCTTT
>TRBJ2-2|NA|TRBV28|NA
CASSTLTGSGGELFF
TGTGCCAGCAGTACCCTCACAGGGAGTGGCGGGGAGCTGTTTTTT
>TRBJ2-1|few|TRBV4-2|NA
CASSQGHEQFF
TGTGCCAGCAGCCAAGGCCATGAGCAGTTCTTC
>TRBJ2-7|few|TRBV20-1|TRBD2
CSARNRGASGSLNEQYF
TGCAGTGCTAGAAACAGGGGAGCTAGCGGGAGTTTGAACGAGCAGTACTTC
>TRBJ2-2|NA|TRBV20-1|TRBD1
CSAPSGTADTGELFF
TGCAGTGCTCCCTCCGGGACAGCGGACACCGGGGAGCTGTTTTTT
>TRBJ2-6|NA|TRBV20-1|NA
CSAMGRWDSGANVLTF
TGCAGTGCTATGGGCAGGTGGGACTCTGGGGCCAACGTCCTGACTTTC
>TRBJ2-1|NA|TRBV5-1|NA
CATRESPYNEQFF
TGCGCCACCAGGGAATCCCCCTACAATGAGCAGTTCTTC
>TRBJ2-3|NA|TRBV19|NA
CASSLGPFAQYF
TGTGCCAGTAGTCTCGGGCCTTTTGCGCAGTATTTT
>TRBJ2-7|NA|TRBV20-1|TRBD2
CSASSGSRYEQYF
TGCAGTGCTAGCAGCGGGAGTAGATACGAGCAGTACTTC
>TRBJ2-7|NA|TRBV7-9|NA
CASSLVMGGAYEQYF
TGTGCCAGCAGCTTAGTGATGGGGGGAGCCTACGAGCAGTACTTC
>TRBJ1-5|NA|TRBV6-1|NA
CASTWTDVNQPQHF
TGTGCCAGCACCTGGACAGATGTCAATCAGCCCCAGCATTTT
>TRBJ1-2|few|TRBV20-1|TRBD1
CSASRGQGGYTF
TGCAGTGCTTCCAGGGGGCAAGGAGGCTACACCTTC
>TRBJ1-6|NA|TRBV5-1|NA
CASSLGGLVNSPLHF
TGCGCCAGCAGCTTGGGGGGGCTAGTGAATTCACCCCTCCACTTT
>TRBJ1-2|few|TRBV30|NA
CAWSEAGKDYGYTF
TGTGCCTGGAGTGAGGCAGGAAAGGACTATGGCTACACCTTC
>TRBJ1-1|few|TRBV2|TRBD1
CASSAQGINTEAFF
TGTGCCAGCAGTGCACAGGGGATCAACACTGAAGCTTTCTTT
>TRBJ1-6|few|TRBV15|TRBD1
CATSPGQGSSPLHF
TGTGCCACCAGCCCTGGACAGGGCAGTTCACCCCTCCACTTT
>TRBJ1-2|few|TRBV20-1|NA
CSAAGQRYYGYTF
TGCAGTGCAGCTGGACAGCGCTACTATGGCTACACCTTC
>TRBJ1-2|NA|TRBV28|NA
CASYSPGAPTNYGYTF
TGTGCCAGTTACTCTCCGGGGGCCCCAACTAACTATGGCTACACCTTC
>TRBJ1-5|NA|TRBV7-9|NA
CASSPLGDADGNQPQHF
TGTGCCAGCAGCCCTCTCGGGGACGCTGACGGCAATCAGCCCCAGCATTTT